This TCR beta chain is from a study of blood T cell repertoires in COVID-19. Study in general: Acute and convalescent COVID-19 specimens originated in the United States, Italy and Spain. Nucleic acid was either cDNA or gDNA, and it came from T cells, B-cell-depleted T cells, or PBMCs.

The CDR3 sequence is 17 residues long. Trimming took off 5 bases at V and 2 bases at J, with 23 bases between the two ends. Per germline, CDR1 SGHTS and CDR2 YDEGEE. TCRdb keeps only in-frame clones here, not all; method: immunoSEQ multiplex PCR. There are some 130,000 clones in the sample; approximately 84% occur only once, and 44% lies in the top ten. The rearrangement joins TRBV5-8 to TRBJ2-7; D possibly corresponds to TRBD2 (7 bases). The clonotype originates from a human donor in a cohort sampled during active COVID-19. Source material: peripheral blood. CDR3 DNA: TGTGCCAGCAGATCAGAGGGGACCAGGGGAGGGACCTACGAGCAGTACTTC. Encoded protein: CASRSEGTRGGTYEQYF.